These T cell receptor beta chains were read from a single sample in a study of T cell responses to AZD1222 COVID-19 vaccine. Profiling relied on immunoSEQ multiplex PCR, and the TCRdb table lists in-frame clones only, not all of them. The table records 150,000 to 200,000 clones, 85% to 95% of them present only once. Sample: peripheral blood, taken 28 days after the second AZD1222 dose. Receptors were obtained from an adult who received the AZD1222 COVID-19 vaccine. Each CDR3 is given with its conserved first and last residue. D genes are given only for firm matches. Rows may omit the clone size; those that give it use once, few, many or a size class.

d_gene	abundance	v_gene	j_gene	CDR3aa	CDR3nt
.	.	TRBV4-3	TRBJ1-3	CASSQARGLGNTIYF	TGCGCCAGCAGCCAAGCACGGGGGCTCGGAAACACCATATATTTT
.	.	TRBV18	TRBJ1-1	CASSPSSRGTEAFF	TGTGCCAGCTCACCGTCTAGTAGGGGAACTGAAGCTTTCTTT
.	.	TRBV18	TRBJ2-1	CASSPPAPANEQFF	TGTGCCAGCTCACCACCCGCGCCGGCCAATGAGCAGTTCTTC
.	.	TRBV7-6	TRBJ2-7	CASSLEAAGYEQYF	TGTGCCAGCAGCTTAGAGGCCGCGGGCTACGAGCAGTACTTC
.	once	TRBV27	TRBJ2-3	CATRGLSTDTQYF	TGTGCCACCAGGGGTCTTAGCACAGATACGCAGTATTTT
TRBD2	.	TRBV7-2	TRBJ2-5	CASSFQGLAEETQYF	TGTGCCAGCAGCTTTCAAGGACTAGCAGAAGAGACCCAGTACTTC
.	.	TRBV24-1	TRBJ2-5	CATSDLGGRWETQYF	TGTGCCACCAGTGATTTAGGGGGGCGGTGGGAGACCCAGTACTTC
TRBD2	.	TRBV30	TRBJ2-1	CALNGAGGDEQFF	TGTGCCTTAAACGGGGCGGGAGGGGATGAGCAGTTCTTC
.	.	TRBV2	TRBJ1-3	CASSEAQRAGNTIYF	TGTGCCAGCAGTGAAGCGCAGCGGGCTGGAAACACCATATATTTT
TRBD2	.	TRBV18	TRBJ2-7	CASSALAGGPPNEQYF	TGTGCCAGCTCAGCCCTGGCGGGGGGCCCCCCCAACGAGCAGTACTTC
.	.	TRBV12-3/TRBV12-4	TRBJ1-3	CASSPNDGNTIYF	TGTGCCAGCAGTCCCAATGACGGAAACACCATATATTTT
TRBD1	once	TRBV4-1	TRBJ1-3	CASSLEDRSSSGNTIYF	TGCGCCAGCAGCCTAGAGGACAGGTCGAGTTCTGGAAACACCATATATTTT
.	few	TRBV12-2	TRBJ2-7	CANRKRGTYEQYF	TGTGCAAACCGGAAGCGGGGGACCTACGAGCAGTACTTC
.	.	TRBV28	TRBJ2-7	CASTGGGWGSYEQYF	TGTGCCAGCACCGGAGGGGGTTGGGGGTCCTACGAGCAGTACTTC
.	.	TRBV25-1	TRBJ2-7	CASSEGVVAREQYF	TGTGCCAGCAGTGAGGGAGTGGTGGCTCGCGAGCAGTACTTC
TRBD2	once	TRBV6-5	TRBJ2-5	CASSYTGRGETQYF	TGTGCCAGCAGTTACACGGGGAGGGGTGAGACCCAGTACTTC
TRBD2	.	TRBV5-6	TRBJ2-1	CASSILRGGSQNEQFF	TGTGCCAGCAGCATATTGCGGGGGGGGTCACAGAATGAGCAGTTCTTC
.	.	TRBV12-3/TRBV12-4	TRBJ1-4	CASMGLEKLFF	TGTGCCAGCATGGGCCTTGAAAAACTGTTTTTT
.	.	TRBV7-8	TRBJ1-3	CASSLQGRSGNTIYF	TGTGCCAGCAGCTTACAGGGACGCTCTGGAAACACCATATATTTT
.	.	TRBV5-6	TRBJ2-5	CASSRGVAQETQYF	TGTGCCAGCAGCCGTGGGGTTGCCCAAGAGACCCAGTACTTC
TRBD2	.	TRBV10-2	TRBJ2-3	CASRGRAPDTQYF	TGCGCCAGCCGCGGGAGGGCACCGGATACGCAGTATTTT
.	.	TRBV27	TRBJ2-4	CASSRTDGSIQYF	TGTGCCAGCAGTCGGACTGACGGATCCATTCAGTACTTC
TRBD2	.	TRBV30	TRBJ2-5	CAWTSGGRRETQYF	TGTGCCTGGACTAGCGGGGGGAGGAGGGAGACCCAGTACTTC
TRBD2	.	TRBV7-7	TRBJ2-5	CASITHPPGGAWETQYF	TGTGCCAGCATCACCCACCCCCCCGGGGGGGCTTGGGAGACCCAGTACTTC
.	.	TRBV4-3	TRBJ2-1	CASSQVVRNEQFF	TGCGCCAGCAGCCAAGTTGTGAGGAATGAGCAGTTCTTC
.	.	TRBV9	TRBJ2-3	CASSSGSREDTQYF	TGTGCCAGCAGCTCCGGAAGCAGGGAAGATACGCAGTATTTT
TRBD2	.	TRBV5-1	TRBJ2-7	CASQIAGNSYEQYF	TGCGCCAGCCAAATAGCGGGGAACTCCTACGAGCAGTACTTC
.	.	TRBV9	TRBJ2-5	CASSVDLRAKTQYF	TGTGCCAGCAGCGTAGATCTCAGGGCGAAGACCCAGTACTTC
TRBD1	.	TRBV27	TRBJ1-2	CASSFSATGTFGYTF	TGTGCCAGCAGTTTTTCCGCGACAGGGACTTTTGGCTACACCTTC
.	.	TRBV11-2	TRBJ1-6	CASSMSSYNSPLHF	TGTGCCAGCTCGATGAGCTCCTATAATTCACCCCTCCACTTT
TRBD2	.	TRBV28	TRBJ2-2	CASSPPGLVTGELFF	TGTGCCAGCAGTCCGCCGGGACTAGTCACCGGGGAGCTGTTTTTT
.	.	TRBV3-1/TRBV3-2	TRBJ1-1	CASSQAAGRLNTEAFF	TGTGCCAGCAGCCAAGCCGCGGGACGGCTGAACACTGAAGCTTTCTTT
TRBD1	once	TRBV3-1/TRBV3-2	TRBJ1-2	CASSPGTGIYGYTF	TGTGCCAGCAGCCCCGGGACAGGGATCTATGGCTACACCTTC
TRBD1	.	TRBV12-3/TRBV12-4	TRBJ1-2	CASRRTGAHGYTF	TGTGCCAGCAGAAGGACAGGGGCCCATGGCTACACCTTC
.	.	TRBV10-3	TRBJ2-5	CATYSQKGGETQYF	TGTGCCACCTACTCCCAAAAAGGAGGAGAGACCCAGTACTTC
TRBD1	.	TRBV9	TRBJ2-2	CASTDRGSNTGELFF	TGTGCCAGCACCGACAGGGGCTCGAACACCGGGGAGCTGTTTTTT
.	.	TRBV15	TRBJ1-5	CATSRDEFDHSNQPQHF	TGTGCCACCAGCAGAGATGAGTTCGACCATAGCAATCAGCCCCAGCATTTT